This TCR beta chain was captured by sequencing in a study of blood T cell repertoires in COVID-19 (TCRdb year 2020). With respect to the entire study: Samples covering the acute and convalescent phases of COVID-19 were provided by collaborators in the United States, Italy and Spain. The dataset comprised deeply sampled blood TCRbeta repertoires from subjects exposed to, actively infected with, or recovered from COVID-19. Where HLA class I and class II types were available, the types were taken from metadata supplied by the sample provider, not from assay-based typing. The repertoires were made available in a free public database intended to serve as a resource for research on the immune response to SARS-CoV-2. A de-identified subject ID, COVID-19 status, age in years and sex were almost always included in the sample metadata. The material from the prospective study consisted of cDNA or gDNA derived from T cells, B-cell-depleted T cells, or PBMCs. Samples were obtained from the ongoing ImmuneRACE study (first 160 participants) and from about 1,300 subjects provided by 6 global collaborators.

There are 14 amino acids in the CDR3, from cysteine to phenylalanine inclusive. The read is trimmed to its CDR3 DNA, 42 bases read in frame from base 1. The germline V gene (reference sequence) gives CDR1 as LNHDA and CDR2 as SQIVND. The V end gives up 7 bases and the J end 8 bases, leaving 4 bases in the junction not matched to a gene. Enrolling through a virtual design, the prospective study's participants ranged in age from about 18 to 89 years and lived across around 25 United States geographic areas. In the prospective study, cohorts were assigned on the basis of participant-reported clinical history obtained from a screening survey and a study questionnaire. Recovered participants in ImmuneRACE Cohort 3 were defined as having two consecutive negative NP/OP PCR tests, clearance from a healthcare professional, or resolution of symptoms. Mobile phlebotomists in the prospective study collected whole blood, serum and a nasopharyngeal or oropharyngeal swab from every participant. Additional blood draws and questionnaires over an approximately 2-month period could optionally be provided by prospective study participants. Blood samples from the prospective study were shipped frozen or at room temperature prior to DNA extraction.

Results and caveats for the whole study, not just this receptor: The quantity of clinical and demographic metadata differed by source and by participant and was supplied without curation.

TCRbeta CDR3 regions were amplified from genomic DNA by means of the immunoSEQ Assay, a bias-controlled multiplex PCR. Per the original workflow: The number of nucleated cells in each sample was estimated by amplification of reference gene primers within the assay. Sequence reads were collapsed and filtered to measure the absolute abundance of every unique TCRbeta CDR3 rearrangement. For each sample, productive Simpson clonality was calculated by taking the square root of Simpson's diversity index across productive rearrangements. This is the immuneACCESS table as TCRdb keeps it, with only in-frame sequences that have V and J called. A part of the clones is gone; compared with another copy, unresolved V genes explain less than half, and the rest is unexplained. V and J calls and clone size are as listed in that table; D and trimming were resolved from the DNA. The sample table shows approximately 390,000 clones, and around nine tenths are seen once. The ten largest clones take up approximately 9.3% of the sample.

With regard to this clone: The target of this receptor is not known. The record has no base qualities; no much larger clone is one base away.

The chain is encoded by TRBV19 joined to TRBJ2-1, with 14 junctional bases fitting TRBD2. The sequenced sample was PBMCs or T cells enriched from blood (not recorded which). The source is a woman in her fifties or sixties who had recovered from COVID-19. The DNA is TGTGCCAGTAAGACTAGCGGGGGGGCCGATGAGCAGTTCTTC. It codes for CASKTSGGADEQFF.